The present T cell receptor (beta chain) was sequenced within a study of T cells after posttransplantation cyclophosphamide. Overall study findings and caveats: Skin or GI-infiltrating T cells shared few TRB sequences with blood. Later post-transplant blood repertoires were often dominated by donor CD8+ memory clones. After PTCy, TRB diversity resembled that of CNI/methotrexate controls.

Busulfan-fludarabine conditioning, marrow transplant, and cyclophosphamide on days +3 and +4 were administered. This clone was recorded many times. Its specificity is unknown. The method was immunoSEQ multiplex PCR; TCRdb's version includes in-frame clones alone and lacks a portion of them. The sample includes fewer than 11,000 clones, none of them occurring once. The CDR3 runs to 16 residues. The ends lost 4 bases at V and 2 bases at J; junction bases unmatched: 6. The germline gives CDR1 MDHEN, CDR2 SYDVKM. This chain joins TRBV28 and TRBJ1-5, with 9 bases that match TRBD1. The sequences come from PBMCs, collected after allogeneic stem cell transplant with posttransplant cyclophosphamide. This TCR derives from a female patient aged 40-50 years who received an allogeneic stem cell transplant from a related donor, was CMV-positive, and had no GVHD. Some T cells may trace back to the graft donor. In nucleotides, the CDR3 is TGTGCCAGCAGTTCCGGACAGGGGATGGGCAATCAGCCCCAGCATTTT. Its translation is CASSSGQGMGNQPQHF.